These 11 T cell receptor beta chains were all obtained from the same sample, sequenced in a study of blood T cell repertoires in COVID-19. Only in-frame clones appear in the TCRdb table, and some are missing; sequencing was by immunoSEQ multiplex PCR. This table holds about 88,000 clones, around 78% found once. Sequenced input: peripheral blood. The receptor source for this set is a human donor in a cohort sampled during active COVID-19.

This clone was picked up a small number of times. V and J are TRBV4-3 and TRBJ1-6, with 8 bases matching TRBD1. The germline CDR1 and CDR2 sequences are LGHNA and YSLEER. CDR3 length: 15 residues. J was trimmed by 5 bases and V by 4 bases; bases with no gene match: 4. The CDR3 sequence is CASSREGQDNSPLHF. CDR3 DNA: TGCGCCAGCAGCCGAGAGGGACAGGATAATTCACCCCTCCACTTT.

The chain couples TRBV10-3 to TRBJ2-7; 8 positions match TRBD1. Per germline, CDR1 ENHRY and CDR2 SYGVKD. J was trimmed by 7 bases and V by 7 bases; bases with no gene match: 15. CDR3 length equals 15 residues. The CDR3 loop reads CAITAAGTGSREQYF. For the CDR3, the DNA is TGTGCCATCACCGCTGCAGGGACAGGCTCTAGGGAGCAGTACTTC.

The genes are TRBV2 and TRBJ2-7; 8 bases line up with TRBD1. The V gene end was trimmed by 9 bases and the J gene end by 3 bases; junction bases not matched to a gene: 10. From germline, CDR1 is SNHLY and CDR2 FYNNEI. CDR3 length equals 14 residues. CDR3 in amino acids: CASSDRAFGYEQYF. In DNA form, the CDR3 reads TGTGCCAGTTCGGACAGGGCCTTTGGCTACGAGCAGTACTTC.

The V gene is TRBV11-2, the J gene TRBJ1-3, with 7 nucleotides matching TRBD1. The CDR3 has 14 residues. The J segment lost 4 bases and the V segment lost 2 bases, leaving 2 bases of the junction unmatched. Germline V gives CDR1 SGHAT, CDR2 FQNNGV. For the CDR3, the DNA is TGTGCCAGCAGCTTATGGACAGGCGGAAACACCATATATTTT. Protein: CASSLWTGGNTIYF.

This clone has just a few counts. The rearrangement uses TRBV3-1 (or the pseudogene TRBV3-2) and TRBJ2-1, with a weak D call TRBD1 (6 bases). Trimming took off 8 bases at V and 4 bases at J, with 18 bases between the two ends. In germline, CDR1 is LGHDT, CDR2 YNNKEL (reference sequence). This CDR3 has 15 residues. The CDR3 region is CASGPGHWVYNEQFF. Here the CDR3 DNA reads TGTGCCAGCGGGCCGGGACATTGGGTTTACAATGAGCAGTTCTTC.

The chain employs TRBV18 and TRBJ2-1, with TRBD2 as a possible D gene (5 bases). The CDR3 length is 12 residues. CDR1 KGHSH and CDR2 LQKENI come from the germline V gene. Trimming left V 3 bases short and J 8 bases short, with 8 bases between. The CDR3 here is CASSPLRDEQFF. The CDR3 DNA sequence: TGTGCCAGCTCACCCCTGAGGGATGAGCAGTTCTTC.

This clone was recorded at least ten times. CDR3 DNA: TGCGCCAGCACCTCGCTTCGGGATAATGAAAAACTGTTTTTT. This encodes CASTSLRDNEKLFF. The chain has TRBV5-1 and TRBJ1-4; D is unclear. Germline V gene sequence: CDR1 SGHRS, CDR2 YFSETQ. Trimming removed 6 bases at V and 4 bases at J, with 13 bases between. The CDR3 loop spans 14 amino acids.

The V call is TRBV9, the J call TRBJ2-2, with 8 positions matching TRBD2. Unmatched junction bases numbered 3, after V lost 3 bases and J lost 2 bases. This CDR3 has 15 amino acids. In germline, CDR1 is SGDLS, CDR2 YYNGEE. The CDR3 reads CASSEGLANTGELFF. Written as DNA, the CDR3 is TGTGCCAGCAGCGAAGGACTAGCAAACACCGGGGAGCTGTTTTTT.

This clone was found a few times. The chain links TRBV4-1 to TRBJ1-1; D is uncertain. The CDR3 loop spans 13 amino acids. Germline CDR1 is MGHRA and CDR2 is YSYEKL. Trimming shortened V by 0 bases and J by 7 bases, and 9 bases separated the two germline ends. Here the CDR3 reads CASSQERALEAFF. As DNA, the CDR3 is TGCGCCAGCAGCCAAGAGCGCGCCCTTGAAGCTTTCTTT.

This sequence joins TRBV6-1 and TRBJ2-7; D is unclear. Germline values: CDR1 MNHNS, CDR2 SASEGT. The V end lost 0 bases, the J end lost 3 bases, and 6 bases lay between the germline ends. CDR3 length: 13 amino acids. DNA of the CDR3: TGTGCCAGCAGTGAAGCACGAGTCTACGAGCAGTACTTC. Protein sequence: CASSEARVYEQYF.

The rearrangement links TRBV5-4 to TRBJ2-2; 12 bases are a match to TRBD1. Germline trimming cut 5 bases from V and 6 bases from J; bases unmatched to any gene: 5. Germline CDR1 and CDR2: SGHNT and YYREEE (reference sequence). This CDR3 region has 15 residues. The CDR3 DNA reads as TGTGCCAGCAGTCCGGGACAGGGGGCTTCCGGGGAGCTGTTTTTT. Translation gives CASSPGQGASGELFF.